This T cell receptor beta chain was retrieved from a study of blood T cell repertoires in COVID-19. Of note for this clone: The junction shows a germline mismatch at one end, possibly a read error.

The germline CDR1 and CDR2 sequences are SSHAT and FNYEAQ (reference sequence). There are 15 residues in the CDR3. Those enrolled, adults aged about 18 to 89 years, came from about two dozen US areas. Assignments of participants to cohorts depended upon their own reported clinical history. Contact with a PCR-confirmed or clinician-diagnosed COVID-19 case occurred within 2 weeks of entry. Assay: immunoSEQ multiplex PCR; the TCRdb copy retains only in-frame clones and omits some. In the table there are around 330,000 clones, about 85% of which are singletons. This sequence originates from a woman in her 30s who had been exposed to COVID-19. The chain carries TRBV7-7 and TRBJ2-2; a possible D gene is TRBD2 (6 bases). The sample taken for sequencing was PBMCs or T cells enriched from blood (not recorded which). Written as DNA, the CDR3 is TGTGCTAGCAGCTTAGCGGTTGCGGGGAACGGGGAGCTGTTTTTT. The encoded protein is CASSLAVAGNGELFF.